This entry lists 10 T cell receptor beta chains sequenced from one sample in a study of cytotoxic CD8 clonotypes in ibrutinib-treated CLL. The table came from immunoSEQ multiplex PCR; TCRdb's copy has only in-frame clones and leaves some out. The data hold approximately 330,000 clones, with almost 80% observed a single time. The source material was PBMCs, sampled before ibrutinib treatment. All receptors come from a human donor with chronic lymphocytic leukemia.

V gene TRBV19 combines with J gene TRBJ2-1; D possibly matches TRBD1 or TRBD2 (5 bases each). Germline assignment: CDR1 LNHDA and CDR2 SQIVND (reference sequence). This CDR3 spans 15 amino acids. Between the trimmed V and J ends, which lost 5 bases and 1 base, there was a span of 12 bases. CDR3 DNA: TGTGCCAGTAGTGCCCAGGGAGAATCCTACAATGAGCAGTTCTTC. Amino acids: CASSAQGESYNEQFF.

The rearrangement uses TRBV4-2 and TRBJ2-7; no firm D call. The CDR3 contains 17 residues. V dropped 1 base and J dropped 2 bases, with 18 bases sitting between them. Per germline, CDR1 LGHNA and CDR2 YNFKEQ. The CDR3 coding sequence is TGTGCCAGCAGCCAAGGGACCTCAAGTATGATGACCTACGAGCAGTACTTC. It is translated as CASSQGTSSMMTYEQYF.

This chain connects TRBV10-3 to TRBJ2-7; TRBD2 aligns across 8 bases. V dropped 4 bases and J dropped 0; count of bases not matched to a gene: 8. Looked up from germline, CDR1 is ENHRY and CDR2 is SYGVKD. The CDR3 has 16 residues. The CDR3 DNA reads TGTGCCATCAGTGGAAAACTAGCGGAGTACTCCTACGAGCAGTACTTC. It translates to CAISGKLAEYSYEQYF.

The CDR3 sequence: CASSIGGQDQPQHF. CDR3 in DNA: TGTGCCAGTAGTATAGGAGGGCAGGATCAGCCCCAGCATTTT. V is TRBV19 and J is TRBJ1-5; unclear D gene. The CDR3 covers 14 residues. The V and J ends lost 1 base and 5 bases respectively, with 9 bases between them. Germline lookup yields CDR1 LNHDA and CDR2 SQIVND (reference sequence). The full variable domain, in which reference TRBV19 and TRBJ1-5 provide the parts outside the CDR3, is DGGITQSPKYLFRKEGQNVTLSCEQNLNHDAMYWYRQDPGQGLRLIYYSQIVNDFQKGDIAEGYSVSREKKESFPLTVTSAQKNPTAFYLCASSIGGQDQPQHFGDGTRLSIL.

The chain couples TRBV7-2 to TRBJ2-7, with D hard to call. Germline CDR1 and CDR2: SGHTA and FQGNSA. This CDR3 is built from 13 residues. Trimming removed 1 base at V and 3 bases at J, with 7 bases between. CDR3 nucleotides: TGTGCCAGCAGCTTAGTTCCTGACTACGAGCAGTACTTC. This codes for CASSLVPDYEQYF.

The chain joins TRBV19 to TRBJ2-5; TRBD1 agrees at 10 bases. The V gene end was trimmed by 6 bases and the J gene end by 1 base; junction bases not matched to a gene: 5. The CDR3 has 15 amino acids. Germline values: CDR1 LNHDA, CDR2 SQIVND (reference sequence). The CDR3 nucleotides are TGTGCCAGTAGCCAGACAGGGGGCTCCCAAGAGACCCAGTACTTC. Translating gives CASSQTGGSQETQYF.

CDR3 protein: CASSTGTGDYNEQFF. The CDR3, as DNA: TGTGCCAGCAGTACGGGGACAGGAGATTACAATGAGCAGTTCTTC. The genes are TRBV9 and TRBJ2-1; 8 nucleotides line up with TRBD1. From germline, CDR1 is SGDLS and CDR2 YYNGEE. V lost 5 bases and J lost 4; bases outside the gene matches: 8. CDR3 length: 15 residues.

This chain connects TRBV19 to TRBJ2-2; D remains ambiguous. Germline V gene data show CDR1 as LNHDA and CDR2 as SQIVND (reference sequence). Deletions cut 2 bases from V and 5 bases from J, with 9 bases between. This CDR3 is built from 14 residues. The CDR3 loop is CASSISSWTGELFF. DNA of the CDR3: TGTGCCAGTAGTATATCATCGTGGACCGGGGAGCTGTTTTTT.

The chain carries TRBV5-1 and TRBJ2-5; the match to TRBD1 covers 8 bases. CDR3 length: 14 residues. Germline CDR1 and CDR2: SGHRS and YFSETQ. With 8 bases clipped from V and 2 bases from J, the junction kept 8 bases outside the gene matches. The CDR3, as DNA: TGCGCCAGTGGCGGACAGGGACTTCAAGAGACCCAGTACTTC. Protein sequence: CASGGQGLQETQYF.

The CDR3 sequence: CASRPGTGGHANYGYTF. CDR3 nucleotide sequence: TGTGCCAGCAGACCCGGGACAGGGGGTCACGCTAACTATGGCTACACCTTC. J is TRBJ1-2 and V is TRBV7-8; 11 bases align to TRBD1. The CDR3 spans 17 residues. V lost 6 bases, J lost 0 bases, and 9 bases stayed unmatched. CDR1 and CDR2 from the germline V gene are SGHVS and FQNEAQ.